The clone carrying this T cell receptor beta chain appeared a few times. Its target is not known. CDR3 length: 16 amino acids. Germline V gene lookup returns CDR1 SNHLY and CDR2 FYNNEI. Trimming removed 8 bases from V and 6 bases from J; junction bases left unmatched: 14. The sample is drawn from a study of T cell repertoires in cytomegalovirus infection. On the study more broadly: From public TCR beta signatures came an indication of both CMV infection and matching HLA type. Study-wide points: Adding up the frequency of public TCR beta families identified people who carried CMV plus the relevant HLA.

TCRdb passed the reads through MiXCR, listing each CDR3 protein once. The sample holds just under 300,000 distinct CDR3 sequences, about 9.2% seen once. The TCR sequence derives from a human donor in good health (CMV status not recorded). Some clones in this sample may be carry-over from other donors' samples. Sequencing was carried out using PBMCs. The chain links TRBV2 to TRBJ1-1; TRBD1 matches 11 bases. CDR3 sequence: CASSHRDRGVSPEAFF. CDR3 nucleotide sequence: TGTGCCAGCTCACATCGGGACAGGGGGGTTAGCCCTGAAGCTTTCTTT. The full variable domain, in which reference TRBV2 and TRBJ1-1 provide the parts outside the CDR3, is EPEVTQTPSHQVTQMGQEVILRCVPISNHLYFYWYRQILGQKVEFLVSFYNNEISEKSEIFDDQFSVERPDGSNFTLKIRSTKLEDSAMYFCASSHRDRGVSPEAFFGQGTRLTVV.